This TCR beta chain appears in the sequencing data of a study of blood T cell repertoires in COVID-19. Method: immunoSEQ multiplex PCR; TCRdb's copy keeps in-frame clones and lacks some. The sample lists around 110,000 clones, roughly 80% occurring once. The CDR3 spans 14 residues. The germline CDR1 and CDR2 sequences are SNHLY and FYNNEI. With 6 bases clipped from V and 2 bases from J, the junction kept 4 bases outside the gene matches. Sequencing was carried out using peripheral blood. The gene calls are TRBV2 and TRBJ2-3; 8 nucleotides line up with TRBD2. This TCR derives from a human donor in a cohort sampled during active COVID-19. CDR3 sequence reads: CASSVAGHTDTQYF. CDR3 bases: TGTGCCAGCAGCGTAGCGGGACACACAGATACGCAGTATTTT.